These 24 T cell receptor beta chains came from one sample sequenced in a study of T cell changes during pregnancy in multiple sclerosis. Libraries were prepared by immunoSEQ multiplex PCR; TCRdb keeps only in-frame clonotypes and omits some of them. This sample has just under 65,000 clones, with about 92% found just once. The sample in question was peripheral blood, obtained in the second trimester of pregnancy. Source of these receptors: a female donor in good health, enrolled as a control in a pregnancy study.

Here the CDR3 reads CASSPPARELETQYF. The CDR3 nucleotides are TGTGCCAGCTCCCCCCCGGCTAGAGAGTTGGAGACCCAGTACTTC. V gene TRBV6-5 combines with J gene TRBJ2-5, with no clear D. This CDR3 contains 15 residues. Trimming removed 8 bases from V and 5 bases from J, with 21 bases in between. Per the germline V gene, CDR1 is MNHEY and CDR2 is SVGAGI.

The count of this clone is one. The rearrangement links TRBV18 to TRBJ1-5, with 9 bases aligning to TRBD1. CDR1 and CDR2 from the germline V gene are KGHSH and LQKENI. The CDR3 extends over 15 amino acids. Trimming removed 0 bases from V and 7 bases from J; junction bases left unmatched: 4. CDR3 nucleotides: TGTGCCAGCTCACCACCGGGACAGGGCGGGCAGCCCCAGCATTTT. It translates to CASSPPGQGGQPQHF.

This chain uses TRBV30 with TRBJ1-2, with 8 bases aligning to TRBD1. Trimming removed 3 bases from V and 6 bases from J; junction bases left unmatched: 12. The CDR3 extends over 15 amino acids. The V gene's germline CDR1 is GTSNPN and CDR2 SVGIG (reference sequence). CDR3 sequence reads: CAWRLTAGGGDGYTF. CDR3 nucleotides: TGTGCCTGGAGGCTGACGGCAGGGGGCGGGGATGGCTACACCTTC. The complete variable domain, with remaining parts taken from reference TRBV30 and TRBJ1-2, reads SQTIHQWPATLVQPVGSPLSLECTVEGTSNPNLYWYRQAAGRGLQLLFYSVGIGQISSEVPQNLSASRPQDRQFILSSKKLLLSDSGFYLCAWRLTAGGGDGYTFGSGTRLTVV.

This chain uses TRBV7-9 with TRBJ2-1, with 8 bases identical to TRBD1. V dropped 5 bases and J dropped 5; count of bases not matched to a gene: 11. The CDR3 is 16 amino acids. Per the germline V gene, CDR1 is SEHNR and CDR2 is FQNEAQ (reference sequence). For the CDR3, the DNA is TGTGCCAGCAGCCCAGCCGTGGACAGGGTTCACAATGAGCAGTTCTTC. Amino acids: CASSPAVDRVHNEQFF.

This chain connects TRBV13 to TRBJ2-3, with a tentative D call TRBD2 (5 bases). V shed 5 bases and J shed 1 base, with 19 bases lying between them. There are 17 residues in the CDR3. The V gene's germline CDR1 is PRHDT and CDR2 FYEKMQ (reference sequence). CDR3 sequence: CASSKTIPGFRTDTQYF. CDR3 nucleotide sequence: TGTGCCAGCAGCAAAACAATTCCGGGATTTCGCACAGATACGCAGTATTTT.

The V gene is TRBV5-1, the J gene TRBJ2-7; TRBD1 agrees at 8 bases. The V and J ends lost 0 bases and 2 bases, in that order; junction bases with no gene match: 4. From germline, CDR1 is SGHRS and CDR2 YFSETQ. The CDR3 spans 15 residues. CDR3 nucleotides: TGCGCCAGCAGCTTGGCCGGACAGGGTGCCTACGAGCAGTACTTC. It translates to CASSLAGQGAYEQYF. Full variable domain (outside the CDR3, taken from reference TRBV5-1 and TRBJ2-7): KAGVTQTPRYLIKTRGQQVTLSCSPISGHRSVSWYQQTPGQGLQFLFEYFSETQRNKGNFPGRFSGRQFSNSRSEMNVSTLELGDSALYLCASSLAGQGAYEQYFGPGTRLTVT.

The chain joins TRBV5-6 to TRBJ1-2; no reliable D call. Germline V gene lookup returns CDR1 SGHDT and CDR2 YYEEEE. CDR3 length equals 12 residues. V dropped 7 bases and J dropped 1 base, with 8 bases sitting between them. CDR3 region: CASREHNYGYTF. CDR3 coding DNA: TGTGCCAGCCGGGAGCATAACTATGGCTACACCTTC.

The chain combines TRBV9 with TRBJ2-3; 8 nucleotides align to TRBD2. The CDR3 totals 16 residues. The germline CDR1 and CDR2 sequences are SGDLS and YYNGEE. J lost 4 bases, V lost 0 bases, and 7 bases had no gene match. The CDR3 DNA follows: TGTGCCAGCAGCGTAGGGGGCGGGGGGAGCGCAGATACGCAGTATTTT. Protein sequence: CASSVGGGGSADTQYF.

The chain uses TRBV4-1 and TRBJ2-3; maybe TRBD2 (5 bases). The CDR3 totals 14 residues. Trimming stripped 3 bases from V and 4 bases from J, with 11 bases between. Germline lookup yields CDR1 MGHRA and CDR2 YSYEKL. This chain's CDR3 is CASSQVTNPDTQYF. In nucleotides, the CDR3 is TGCGCCAGCAGCCAGGTGACTAATCCAGATACGCAGTATTTT.

V and J are TRBV6-6 and TRBJ1-2; 8 bases match TRBD1. V was pared by 2 bases and J by 5 bases, with 10 bases of the junction left unmatched. Germline values: CDR1 MNHNY, CDR2 SVGAGI (reference sequence). This CDR3 spans 16 amino acids. The CDR3 bases are TGTGCCAGCAGTTACACTCCCCAGACAGGGGCTTATGGCTACACCTTC. Translating it yields CASSYTPQTGAYGYTF.

The rearrangement uses TRBV29-1 and TRBJ1-4; D is possibly TRBD1 (5 bases). V gave up 4 bases and J gave up 4 bases, with 10 bases separating them. The germline V gene encodes CDR1 SQVTM and CDR2 ANQGSEA. This CDR3 contains 13 residues. CDR3 in DNA: TGCAGCGTTGCTGGGCAGGGTAATGAAAAACTGTTTTTT. Protein product: CSVAGQGNEKLFF.

A single count supports this clone. The chain recombines TRBV5-6 with TRBJ1-5; D uncertain. The CDR3 is 13 residues long. Germline V gene lookup returns CDR1 SGHDT and CDR2 YYEEEE. V lost 4 bases and J lost 6, with 11 bases in between. CDR3 DNA: TGTGCCAGCAGCCAGTCTCTTGGTCAGCCCCAGCATTTT. It is translated as CASSQSLGQPQHF.

In this sample, this clone turned up once. The CDR3 nucleotides are TGTGCCAGCAGCGCGGGACTAGCGGGAGGGGGTCAAGAGACCCAGTACTTC. Translated, it gives CASSAGLAGGGQETQYF. The V and J genes are TRBV9 and TRBJ2-5; 16 positions agree with TRBD2. The germline V gene has CDR1 SGDLS and CDR2 YYNGEE. The CDR3 length is 17 residues. V dropped 3 bases and J dropped 2; count of bases not matched to a gene: 4.

This clone was seen a few times. The genes are TRBV28 and TRBJ2-1; TRBD2 matches 13 bases. V shed 4 bases, J shed 2 bases, and the junction held 8 bases outside the gene matches. CDR1 is MDHEN and CDR2 is SYDVKM in the germline V gene. The CDR3 contains 18 residues. CDR3 residues: CASSSGTSGIIAYNEQFF. As DNA, the CDR3 is TGTGCCAGCAGTTCGGGGACTAGCGGGATAATCGCCTACAATGAGCAGTTCTTC.

The rearrangement joins TRBV30 to TRBJ2-1; 8 bases agree with TRBD2. Losses at the gene ends were 4 bases for V and 7 bases for J; bases not matched to a gene: 9. Germline V lookup: CDR1 GTSNPN, CDR2 SVGIG (reference sequence). This CDR3 contains 14 residues. In DNA, the CDR3 is TGTGCCTGGACCCTGGGACTAGGGTGTAATGAGCAGTTCTTC. This encodes CAWTLGLGCNEQFF.

The CDR3 loop is CASSFHRGQSGNTIYF. CDR3 in DNA: TGTGCCAGCAGCTTTCACAGGGGGCAATCTGGAAACACCATATATTTT. V gene TRBV13 combines with J gene TRBJ1-3; 9 bases align to TRBD1. In germline, CDR1 is PRHDT, CDR2 FYEKMQ (reference sequence). The CDR3 covers 16 residues. Trimming took 3 bases from V and 1 from J; bases not matched to a gene: 4. The full variable domain, in which reference TRBV13 and TRBJ1-3 provide the parts outside the CDR3, is AAGVIQSPRHLIKEKRETATLKCYPIPRHDTVYWYQQGPGQDPQFLISFYEKMQSDKGSIPDRFSAQQFSDYHSELNMSSLELGDSALYFCASSFHRGQSGNTIYFGEGSWLTVV.

The V and J genes are TRBV4-1 and TRBJ1-4; 9 nucleotides line up with TRBD1. From germline, CDR1 is MGHRA and CDR2 YSYEKL. J was trimmed by 14 bases and V by 5 bases; bases with no gene match: 30. The CDR3 sequence is 20 residues long. CDR3 protein: CASSNRGRGGVWKAMNMLFF. CDR3 coding DNA: TGCGCCAGCAGCAACAGGGGGCGCGGGGGAGTTTGGAAGGCTATGAATATGCTGTTTTTT.

This chain uses TRBV19 with TRBJ2-1, with 9 nucleotides matching TRBD2. CDR1 and CDR2 from the germline V gene are LNHDA and SQIVND (reference sequence). The V and J ends lost 5 bases and 9 bases, in that order; junction bases with no gene match: 8. The CDR3 runs 14 residues. CDR3 in amino acids: CASSPRGGRGEQFF. The CDR3, as DNA: TGTGCCAGTAGTCCGCGGGGGGGGAGGGGTGAGCAGTTCTTC.

The V and J genes are TRBV6-5 and TRBJ1-3; the D is unclear. V lost 2 bases to trimming and J lost 0 bases, with 5 bases between them. The germline V gene encodes CDR1 MNHEY and CDR2 SVGAGI. The CDR3 has 14 residues. The CDR3 here is CASSYGSSGNTIYF. The DNA for the CDR3 is TGTGCCAGCAGTTACGGGAGCTCTGGAAACACCATATATTTT.

This sequence joins TRBV7-9 and TRBJ2-5; a possible D gene is TRBD2 (7 bases). CDR3 length: 14 amino acids. Trimming took 7 bases from V and 1 from J, leaving 13 bases between them. Looked up from germline, CDR1 is SEHNR and CDR2 is FQNEAQ (reference sequence). CDR3 loop: CASNMGGLQETQYF. CDR3 coding DNA: TGTGCCAGCAACATGGGGGGGCTCCAAGAGACCCAGTACTTC.

The genes are TRBV29-1 and TRBJ1-5; 10 bases align to TRBD1. The V gene's germline CDR1 is SQVTM and CDR2 ANQGSEA. CDR3 length: 15 amino acids. Trimming at V came to 6 bases and at J to 4 bases, leaving 9 bases not matched to a gene. CDR3 sequence reads: CSVGDPGQGNQPQHF. In nucleotides, the CDR3 is TGCAGCGTGGGTGACCCGGGACAGGGGAATCAGCCCCAGCATTTT.

The V and J genes are TRBV5-6 and TRBJ1-5, with TRBD1 identical over 8 bases. The germline gives CDR1 SGHDT, CDR2 YYEEEE. V lost 4 bases and J lost 2; bases outside the gene matches: 8. This CDR3 is 16 amino acids long. Written as DNA, the CDR3 is TGTGCCAGCAGCGCGAAACAGGGGGGCGGCAATCAGCCCCAGCATTTT. Amino acid sequence: CASSAKQGGGNQPQHF.

The V gene is TRBV6-1, the J gene TRBJ2-2; 9 nucleotides line up with TRBD1. With 6 bases clipped from V and 7 bases from J, the junction kept 9 bases outside the gene matches. CDR1 and CDR2 (germline): MNHNS, SASEGT. The CDR3 spans 15 residues. The CDR3 spells CASRGTDRGVGELFF. CDR3 sequence (DNA): TGTGCCAGCAGAGGGACGGACAGGGGTGTCGGGGAGCTGTTTTTT.

The chain employs TRBV5-1 and TRBJ2-3; TRBD2 matches 7 bases. The germline V gene has CDR1 SGHRS and CDR2 YFSETQ. The CDR3 runs to 14 residues. J lost 5 bases, V lost 3 bases, and 6 bases had no gene match. The CDR3: CASSSTREQDTQYF. The CDR3 nucleotides are TGCGCCAGCAGCTCGACGCGGGAGCAAGATACGCAGTATTTT.